The source of this T cell receptor (beta chain) is a study of CD8 T cells in ankylosing spondylitis. General observations from the study: It appeared that ankylosing spondylitis blood was characterized by a TCR beta motif of eight highly homologous variants.

TCRdb reprocessed the 5' RACE reads via MiXCR and lists one record per CDR3 protein. The repertoire includes 200,000 to 250,000 distinct CDR3 sequences, 15% to 20% of them detected once, and about 39% sits in the top ten. As regards this clonotype: As yet, its antigen is unknown.

The CDR3 has 15 amino acids. The V gene's germline CDR1 is SGDLS and CDR2 YYNGEE. V was clipped by 0 bases and J by 5 bases, with 14 bases between them. The TCR sequence derives from a male donor with ankylosing spondylitis. The sample was blood, either unsorted or a sorted T cell fraction (not recorded which). The chain combines TRBV9 with TRBJ2-5, with D perhaps TRBD2 (7 bases). The CDR3: CASSVGGGLGETQYF. The CDR3 nucleotides are TGTGCCAGCAGCGTAGGGGGGGGCCTTGGGGAGACCCAGTACTTC.